The 17 T cell receptor beta chains in this list originate from one sample, sequenced in a study of identical twins. TCRdb itself ran the 5' RACE reads through MiXCR, one entry per CDR3 protein. This table has 700,000 to 950,000 distinct CDR3 sequences, 9% to 15% appearing once. In addition, the sample was reused for a study of yellow fever vaccine responses in identical twins.

The source material was PBMCs. Receptor source: a woman aged 18-35 years in good health.

Note on this clonotype: The junction shows a germline mismatch at one end, possibly a read error. V usage is TRBV7-8 and J usage is TRBJ1-5; the match to TRBD1 covers 10 bases. The germline gives CDR1 SGHVS, CDR2 FQNEAQ. The CDR3 is 19 residues long. The CDR3 spells CVSSTSGGTGAYSNQPQHF. Written as DNA, the CDR3 is TGTGTCAGCAGCACAAGCGGTGGGACAGGGGCCTATAGCAATCAGCCCCAGCATTTT.

This clonotype was observed at least ten times. The rearrangement links TRBV12-3 or TRBV12-4 to TRBJ2-5; the D is unclear. Trimming cost V 1 base and J 4 bases, with 1 base left between them. This CDR3 is 11 amino acids long. The CDR3: CASSLVETQYF. The CDR3 nucleotides read TGTGCCAGCAGTTTAGTAGAGACCCAGTACTTC.

The V and J genes are TRBV20-1 and TRBJ2-7, with 7 bases identical to TRBD1. This CDR3 comprises 11 residues. Trimming took 4 bases from V and 4 from J; bases not matched to a gene: 1. The germline V gene has CDR1 DFQATT and CDR2 SNEGSKA (reference sequence). DNA for the CDR3: TGCAGTGCTATGACAGGGTACGAGCAGTACGTC. Amino acids: CSAMTGYEQYV.

This clonotype appeared a few times. The rearrangement joins TRBV10-3 to TRBJ1-2; possible D gene TRBD1, 5 bases. CDR3 length: 14 residues. Trimming cost V 3 bases and J 2 bases, with 10 bases left between them. CDR1 and CDR2 (germline): ENHRY, SYGVKD. The DNA of the CDR3 is TGTGCCATCAGTGAAAATGGGGGAAACTATGGCTACACCTTC. Translating it yields CAISENGGNYGYTF.

This clonotype was seen a few times. The V and J genes are TRBV20-1 and TRBJ2-1, with TRBD1 identical over 9 bases. Trimming cost V 1 base and J 2 bases; bases outside gene matches: 0. The CDR3 is made up of 14 amino acids. Germline V gene data show CDR1 as DFQATT and CDR2 as SNEGSKA (reference sequence). The CDR3 DNA reads TGCAGTGCTAGAGGGGACAGGGCCTACAATGAGCAGTTCTTC. Its translation is CSARGDRAYNEQFF.

This chain links TRBV5-1 with TRBJ2-7; TRBD2 agrees at 9 bases. Germline V gives CDR1 SGHRS, CDR2 YFSETQ. The length of the CDR3 is 16 residues. V gave up 0 bases and J gave up 3 bases; unmatched junction bases: 7. The CDR3 spells CASSLDVAGESYEQYF. The CDR3, as DNA: TGCGCCAGCAGCTTGGATGTAGCGGGAGAAAGCTACGAGCAGTACTTC. The variable domain in full, with the rest retrieved from reference TRBV5-1 and TRBJ2-7, is KAGVTQTPRYLIKTRGQQVTLSCSPISGHRSVSWYQQTPGQGLQFLFEYFSETQRNKGNFPGRFSGRQFSNSRSEMNVSTLELGDSALYLCASSLDVAGESYEQYFGPGTRLTVT.

The CDR3 DNA is TGCAGCGTTGGCGGGGAAAACCTCTCCTACGAGCAGTACTTC. Amino acid sequence: CSVGGENLSYEQYF. The rearrangement links TRBV29-1 to TRBJ2-7, with D possibly matching TRBD2 (6 bases). Deletions cut 4 bases from V and 0 bases from J, with 13 bases between. Germline lookup yields CDR1 SQVTM and CDR2 ANQGSEA. The CDR3 runs 14 residues.

Ten or more counts support this clonotype. Because it lacks the conserved phenylalanine or tryptophan at the end, this CDR3 is likely a read error. Because the CDR3's place on the DNA is in doubt, the DNA is left out and the CDR3 is given as listed by TCRdb. The chain uses TRBV5-1 and TRBJ2-1. Germline V CDR1 and CDR2: SGHRS, YFSETQ. The CDR3 contains 11 residues when both ends are counted. The CDR3: CASSITRSEPL.

This clonotype came up a few times. This chain connects TRBV7-9 to TRBJ1-2; the D gene is possibly TRBD1 (5 bases). Looked up from germline, CDR1 is SEHNR and CDR2 is FQNEAQ (reference sequence). The length of the CDR3 is 12 residues. V was pared by 3 bases and J by 8 bases, with 10 bases between. CDR3 sequence (DNA): TGTGCCAGCAGCTTTACGGGGGAAGGCTACACCTTC. This sequence encodes CASSFTGEGYTF.

Many counts were recorded for this clonotype. This chain's CDR3 is CSVVQGGQETQYF. DNA for the CDR3: TGCAGCGTTGTACAGGGGGGTCAGGAGACCCAGTACTTC. The chain combines TRBV29-1 with TRBJ2-5; TRBD1 matches at 8 bases. The CDR3 totals 13 residues. Germline V gives CDR1 SQVTM, CDR2 ANQGSEA. The junction had 6 bases not matched to a gene; V was cut back by 4 bases and J by 5 bases.

This clonotype appeared a few times. The chain combines TRBV6-5 with TRBJ2-1; D is uncertain. This CDR3 has 12 residues. Germline loops: CDR1 MNHEY, CDR2 SVGAGI. V shed 6 bases and J shed 8 bases, with 11 bases lying between them. The CDR3 region has the DNA TGTGCCAGCAGCCCCCGTGGCTATGAGCAGTTCTTC. Its protein is CASSPRGYEQFF.

This clonotype has only a few counts. V usage is TRBV6-1 and J usage is TRBJ2-2; 7 positions match TRBD1. The J segment lost 4 bases and the V segment lost 10 bases, leaving 6 bases of the junction unmatched. This CDR3 region has 13 residues. From germline, CDR1 is MNHNS and CDR2 SASEGT. CDR3 sequence (DNA): TGTGCCACCGACAGGGAAACCACCGGGGAGCTGTTTTTT. Encoded protein: CATDRETTGELFF.

V usage is TRBV20-1 and J usage is TRBJ1-5, with D hard to call. This CDR3 spans 15 amino acids. Germline V CDR1 and CDR2: DFQATT, SNEGSKA (reference sequence). V gave up 2 bases and J gave up 0 bases, with 11 bases separating them. CDR3 sequence reads: CSARKAADSNQPQHF. The CDR3 region has the DNA TGCAGTGCTAGAAAGGCTGCTGATAGCAATCAGCCCCAGCATTTT.

This clonotype turned up a few times. The V gene is TRBV27, the J gene TRBJ2-2, with 7 bases lining up with TRBD1. CDR1 and CDR2 from the germline V gene are MNHEY and SMNVEV (reference sequence). Unmatched junction bases numbered 14, after V lost 6 bases and J lost 4 bases. The CDR3 runs to 17 residues. CDR3 nucleotides: TGTGCCAGCAGGGGGCGGACAGGCCGTTACCCCACCGGGGAGCTGTTTTTT. It encodes CASRGRTGRYPTGELFF.

Only a few counts were recorded for this clonotype. The CDR3 nucleotides are TGTGCCACCTCAAGAGGGGGTGGATCAGATACGCAGTATTTT. Its protein product is CATSRGGGSDTQYF. The chain combines TRBV10-3 with TRBJ2-3, with D maybe TRBD1 (6 bases). Germline-derived CDR1 and CDR2 are ENHRY and SYGVKD. Trimming took 10 bases from V and 4 from J, leaving 18 bases between them. This CDR3 contains 14 residues.

This clonotype was seen a few times. The chain employs TRBV7-6 and TRBJ2-1; 7 positions agree with TRBD1. CDR3 length: 16 amino acids. Trimming at V came to 3 bases and at J to 6 bases, leaving 11 bases not matched to a gene. Germline V CDR1 and CDR2: SGHVS, FNYEAQ. The CDR3 sequence: CASSFPGTELPNEQFF. In nucleotides, the CDR3 is TGTGCCAGCAGCTTCCCCGGGACAGAACTCCCCAATGAGCAGTTCTTC.

This clonotype was seen a few times. V gene TRBV9 combines with J gene TRBJ1-1; 10 nucleotides match TRBD1. CDR1 and CDR2 from the germline V gene are SGDLS and YYNGEE. After removal of 3 bases from V and 3 bases from J, the junction contained 5 bases not matched to a gene. There are 15 residues in the CDR3. The CDR3 loop reads CASSATGGEDTEAFF. CDR3 coding DNA: TGTGCCAGCAGCGCGACAGGGGGCGAGGACACTGAAGCTTTCTTT.